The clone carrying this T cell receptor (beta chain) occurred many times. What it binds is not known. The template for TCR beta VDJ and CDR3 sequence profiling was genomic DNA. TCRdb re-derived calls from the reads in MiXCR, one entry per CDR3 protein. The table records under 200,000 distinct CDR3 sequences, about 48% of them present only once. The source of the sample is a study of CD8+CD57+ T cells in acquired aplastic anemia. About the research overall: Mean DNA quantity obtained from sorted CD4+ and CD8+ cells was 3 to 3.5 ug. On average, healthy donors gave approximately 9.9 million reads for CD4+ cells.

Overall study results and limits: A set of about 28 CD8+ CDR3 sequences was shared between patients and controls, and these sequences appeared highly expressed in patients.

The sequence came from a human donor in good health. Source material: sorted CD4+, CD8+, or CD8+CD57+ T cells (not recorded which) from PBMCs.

The CDR3 nucleotides are TGTGCCGCGGTCCACAACTATGGCTACACCTTC. As protein: CAAVHNYGYTF. The rearrangement uses TRBV25-1 and TRBJ1-2; D gene uncertain. Germline-derived CDR1 and CDR2 are MGHDK and SYGVNS. This CDR3 region has 11 residues. V was trimmed by 11 bases and J by 2 bases, leaving 9 bases between them.